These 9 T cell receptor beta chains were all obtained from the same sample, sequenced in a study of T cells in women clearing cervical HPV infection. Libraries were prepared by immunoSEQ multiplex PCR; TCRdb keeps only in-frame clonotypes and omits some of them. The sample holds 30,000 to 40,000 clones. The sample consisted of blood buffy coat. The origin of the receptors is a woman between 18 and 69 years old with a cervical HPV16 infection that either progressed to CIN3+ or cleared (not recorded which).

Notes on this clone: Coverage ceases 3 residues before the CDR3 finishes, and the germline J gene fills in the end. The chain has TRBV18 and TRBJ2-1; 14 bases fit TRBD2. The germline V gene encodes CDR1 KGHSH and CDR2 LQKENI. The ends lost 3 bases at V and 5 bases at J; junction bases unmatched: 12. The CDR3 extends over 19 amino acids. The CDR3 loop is CASSPTTGLTSGRDNEQFF. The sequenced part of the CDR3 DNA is TGTGCCAGCTCACCCACCACGGGACTGACTAGCGGGAGGGACAATGAG.

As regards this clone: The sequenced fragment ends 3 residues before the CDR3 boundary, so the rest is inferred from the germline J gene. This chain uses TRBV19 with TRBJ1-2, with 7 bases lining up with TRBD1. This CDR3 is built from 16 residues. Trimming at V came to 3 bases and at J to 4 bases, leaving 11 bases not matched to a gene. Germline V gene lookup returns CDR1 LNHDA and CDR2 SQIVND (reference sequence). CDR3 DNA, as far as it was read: TGTGCCAGTAGTATTTTAGGAACAGGGGCCGCCTATGGC. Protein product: CASSILGTGAAYG. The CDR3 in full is CASSILGTGAAYGYTF.

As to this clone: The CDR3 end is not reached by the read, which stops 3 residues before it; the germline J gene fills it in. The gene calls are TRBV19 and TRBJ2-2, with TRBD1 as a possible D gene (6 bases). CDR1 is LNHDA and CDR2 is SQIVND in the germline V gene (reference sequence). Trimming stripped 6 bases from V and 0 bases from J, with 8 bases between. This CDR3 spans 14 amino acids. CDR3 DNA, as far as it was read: TGTGCCAGTAGACAGGGATCGAACACCGGGGAG. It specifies CASRQGSNTGE. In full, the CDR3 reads CASRQGSNTGELFF.

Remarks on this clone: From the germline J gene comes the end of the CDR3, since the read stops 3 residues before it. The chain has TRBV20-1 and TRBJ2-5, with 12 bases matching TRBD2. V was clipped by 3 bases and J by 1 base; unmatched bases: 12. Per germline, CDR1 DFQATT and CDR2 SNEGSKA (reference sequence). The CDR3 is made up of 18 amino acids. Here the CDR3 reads CSASQVLAGGLSQETQYF. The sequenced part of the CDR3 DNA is TGCAGTGCTAGTCAAGTACTAGCGGGGGGCCTATCCCAAGAGACC.

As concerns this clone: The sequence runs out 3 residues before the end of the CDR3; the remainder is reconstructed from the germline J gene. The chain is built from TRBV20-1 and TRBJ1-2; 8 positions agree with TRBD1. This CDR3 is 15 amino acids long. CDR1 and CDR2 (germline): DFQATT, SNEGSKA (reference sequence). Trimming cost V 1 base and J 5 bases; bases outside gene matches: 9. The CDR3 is CSARASGQGGYGYTF. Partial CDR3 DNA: TGCAGTGCTAGAGCCTCAGGACAGGGTGGGTATGGC.

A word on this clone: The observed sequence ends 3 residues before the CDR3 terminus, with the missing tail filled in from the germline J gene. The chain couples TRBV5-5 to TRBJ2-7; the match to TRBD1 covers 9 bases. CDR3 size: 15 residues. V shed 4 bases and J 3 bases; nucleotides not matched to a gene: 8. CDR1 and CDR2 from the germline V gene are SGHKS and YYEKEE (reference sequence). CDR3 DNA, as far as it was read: TGTGCCAGCAGCGTCCCGGGACAGGGATACTACGAG. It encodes CASSVPGQGYYE. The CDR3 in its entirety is CASSVPGQGYYEQYF.

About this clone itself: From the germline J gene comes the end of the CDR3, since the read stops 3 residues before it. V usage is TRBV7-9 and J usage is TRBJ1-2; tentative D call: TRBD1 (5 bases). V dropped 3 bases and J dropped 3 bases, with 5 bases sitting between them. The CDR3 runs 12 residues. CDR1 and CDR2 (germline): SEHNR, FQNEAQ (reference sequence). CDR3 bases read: TGTGCCAGCAGCTTGACAGACTATGGC. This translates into CASSLTDYG. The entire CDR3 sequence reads CASSLTDYGYTF.

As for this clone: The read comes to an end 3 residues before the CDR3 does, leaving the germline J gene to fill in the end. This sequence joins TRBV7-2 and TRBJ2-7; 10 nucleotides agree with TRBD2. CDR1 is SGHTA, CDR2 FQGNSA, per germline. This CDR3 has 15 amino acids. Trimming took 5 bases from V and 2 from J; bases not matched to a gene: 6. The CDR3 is CASSRVAGGTYEQYF. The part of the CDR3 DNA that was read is TGTGCCAGCAGCCGCGTAGCGGGAGGAACCTACGAG. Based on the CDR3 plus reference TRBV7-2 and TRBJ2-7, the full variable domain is GAGVSQSPSNKVTEKGKDVELRCDPISGHTALYWYRQSLGQGLEFLIYFQGNSAPDKSGLPSDRFSAERTGGSVSTLTIQRTQQEDSAVYLCASSRVAGGTYEQYFGPGTRLTVT.

CDR3 DNA, as far as it was read: TGCAGTGCTAGAGCTAGCGGGGGAGGTGAGACC. Residues: CSARASGGGET. The CDR3 in full is CSARASGGGETQYF. The chain links TRBV20-1 to TRBJ2-5, with 10 bases lining up with TRBD2. Read coverage stops 3 residues before the CDR3 terminus; the germline J gene supplies the remainder. The CDR3 covers 14 residues. The V gene's germline CDR1 is DFQATT and CDR2 SNEGSKA (reference sequence). Trimming took 1 base from V and 5 from J; bases not matched to a gene: 4.